This T cell receptor beta chain was obtained from a study of blood T cell repertoires in COVID-19 (TCRdb year 2020). Describing the broader study: The collaborator samples originated in the United States, Italy and Spain and spanned the acute and convalescent phases of COVID-19. The dataset comprised deeply sampled blood TCRbeta repertoires from subjects exposed to, actively infected with, or recovered from COVID-19. Where HLA class I and class II types were available, the types were taken from metadata supplied by the sample provider, not from assay-based typing. The sample metadata nearly always contained a de-identified subject ID, COVID-19 status, age in years and sex. The prospective study material was composed of cDNA or gDNA derived from T cells, B-cell-depleted T cells, or PBMCs. Samples came from the ongoing ImmuneRACE study (first 160 participants) plus 1,254 subjects from 6 global collaborators. A freely available public database, intended as a resource for researchers studying the immune response to SARS-CoV-2, is where the repertoires were released.

Overall study results and their limits: Clinical and demographic metadata were provided uncurated, with the amount varying by source and participant.

A word on this clone: Its antigen is still unknown. No clone much larger than this one lies a single base away; base qualities are absent.

Cut back by 3 bases and 2 bases, the V and J ends lie 11 bases apart. For CDR1 and CDR2, the germline V gene (reference sequence) lists SEHNR and FQNEAQ. From the cysteine up to the phenylalanine, the CDR3 has a length of 15 residues. CDR3 DNA only is kept here, 45 bases in frame from base 1. At one collaborating source in Seattle, patients were enrolled during active infection and were followed longitudinally through the course of disease. The collaborating institutions used their own protocols to collect whole blood in K2EDTA tubes. Collaborator samples were shipped for TCRbeta analysis as frozen whole blood, isolated PBMCs, or DNA extracted from either sample type. The immunoSEQ Assay, a bias-controlled multiplex PCR, was used to amplify TCRbeta CDR3 regions from genomic DNA. The authors' pipeline ran thus. Nucleated cell counts per sample were estimated from amplification of reference gene primers within the assay. To quantify the absolute abundance of each unique TCRbeta CDR3 rearrangement, sequence reads were collapsed and filtered. Productive Simpson clonality was computed per sample as the square root of Simpson's diversity index over productive rearrangements. Drawn from immuneACCESS, this table holds only the in-frame rearrangements with V and J called that TCRdb kept. Clones are partly lost; checked studies trace under half to an unresolved V gene and leave the rest unexplained. The V and J calls and the clone size are those of that table, but D and trimming were determined from the DNA. For this sample there are 200,000 to 250,000 clones; approximately 90% appear just once. Of the sample, roughly 2.5% is held by the ten largest clones.

This TCR came from a man aged 25 to 45 with COVID-19, enrolled during active disease. The receptor chain draws on TRBV7-9 and TRBJ1-3, and perhaps TRBD1 as D gene, on 5 matching bases. Sequenced input: peripheral blood. For the CDR3, the sequence is CASSLGGIAGNTIYF. The nucleotides read TGTGCCAGCAGCTTGGGGGGAATCGCTGGAAACACCATATATTTT.